The clone carrying this TCR beta chain has a count of ten or more. Its target is unknown. These patients, aged 18 to 65, had recently diagnosed hyperthyroidism lasting under 2 months. Every diagnosis used clinical symptoms, serum thyroxine and TRAb, thyroid ultrasound and orbital computed tomography. Roughly 9.1 ml of fresh peripheral blood supplied the PBMCs. TCR beta CDR3 regions were amplified from RNA transcripts. HTBI primers were used for first-round RT-PCR of the TCR CDR3. MiXCR, run by TCRdb on the multiplex PCR reads, gives a single entry per CDR3 protein. Of approximately 590,000 distinct CDR3 sequences listed, about 15% are singletons. Between the trimmed V and J ends, which lost 1 base and 8 bases, there was a span of 4 bases. This CDR3 has 11 amino acids. Germline V CDR1 and CDR2: SGHDT, YYEEEE. The entry originates in a study of T cells in Graves' hyperthyroidism and ophthalmopathy. Study findings and constraints: Stable hyperthyroidism was told apart from ophthalmopathy by a model built on 13 V-J features.

The V call is TRBV5-6, the J call TRBJ2-1; D uncertain. The sequenced sample consisted of blood. The clonotype comes from a woman between 25 and 40 years old with Graves' hyperthyroidism. CDR3 in DNA: TGTGCCAGCAGCTTGACGGATGAGCAGTTCTTC. It yields the protein CASSLTDEQFF.